These 29 T cell receptor beta chains were all obtained from the same sample, sequenced in a study of blood T cell repertoires in COVID-19. Sequenced by immunoSEQ multiplex PCR; TCRdb stores in-frame clones only, minus some. The repertoire consists of 200,000 to 250,000 clones, with over 75% occurring once and the leading ten covering under 2.5%. The sequenced sample consisted of peripheral blood. Every receptor here comes from a woman in her sixties or seventies with COVID-19, enrolled during active disease.

The chain has TRBV18 and TRBJ1-5; 7 bases are shared with TRBD1. This CDR3 is built from 16 residues. V lost 3 bases, J lost 0 bases, and 5 bases stayed unmatched. Germline V lookup: CDR1 KGHSH, CDR2 LQKENI. This CDR3 reads CASSPEGQYSNQPQHF. DNA for the CDR3: TGTGCCAGCTCACCGGAGGGACAGTATAGCAATCAGCCCCAGCATTTT.

The chain is built from TRBV7-9 and TRBJ1-2; D call uncertain. The germline V gene encodes CDR1 SEHNR and CDR2 FQNEAQ (reference sequence). The CDR3 length is 14 residues. The germline V and J ends were trimmed by 5 bases and 6 bases, with 16 bases remaining between them. DNA for the CDR3: TGTGCCAGCAGCCAAAAAGAGGGTATCCATGGCTACACCTTC. Its protein is CASSQKEGIHGYTF.

The rearrangement joins TRBV5-1 to TRBJ1-5, with a tentative D call TRBD1 (6 bases). The CDR3 has 16 residues. Germline V gene data show CDR1 as SGHRS and CDR2 as YFSETQ. V was cut by 3 bases and J by 5 bases, with 18 bases left in between. CDR3 nucleotide sequence: TGCGCCAGCAGCTCCCTTCAGTTAGAGGGGGATCAGCCCCAGCATTTT. Encoded protein: CASSSLQLEGDQPQHF.

The chain is built from TRBV5-1 and TRBJ1-2; perhaps TRBD1 as D (6 bases). The CDR3 has 14 residues. Germline lookup yields CDR1 SGHRS and CDR2 YFSETQ. Trimming stripped 0 bases from V and 9 bases from J, with 15 bases between. Written as DNA, the CDR3 is TGCGCCAGCAGCTTGGAGTCAGGGGTCTACAGCTACACCTTC. Encoded protein: CASSLESGVYSYTF.

The chain employs TRBV29-1 and TRBJ2-3; TRBD2 matches 7 bases. The CDR3 is 15 amino acids. The ends lost 1 base at V and 6 bases at J; junction bases unmatched: 10. CDR1 SQVTM and CDR2 ANQGSEA come from the germline V gene. CDR3 nucleotides: TGCAGCGTTGAAGGGGCACTAGCGTCCATGGATACGCAGTATTTT. Residues: CSVEGALASMDTQYF.

The V and J genes are TRBV7-3 and TRBJ2-5; TRBD1 matches 10 bases. V dropped 5 bases and J dropped 5; count of bases not matched to a gene: 11. The CDR3 covers 16 residues. Germline lookup yields CDR1 SGHTA and CDR2 FQGTGA. The CDR3 loop reads CASSPSSGQGRETQYF. CDR3 nucleotides: TGTGCCAGCAGCCCAAGTTCGGGACAGGGGAGGGAGACCCAGTACTTC.

This chain uses TRBV3-1 (or the pseudogene TRBV3-2) with TRBJ2-7, with a tentative D call TRBD2 (6 bases). The CDR3 extends over 17 amino acids. Trimming took 4 bases from V and 7 from J, leaving 26 bases between them. The germline gives CDR1 LGHDT, CDR2 YNNKEL (reference sequence). CDR3 DNA sequence: TGTGCCAGCAGCCGCCAAAGGGGACTTACGAGCCCCGGAGAGCAGTACTTC. Its protein is CASSRQRGLTSPGEQYF.

The chain links TRBV18 to TRBJ1-2; D is uncertain. Trimming left V 5 bases short and J 8 bases short, with 12 bases between. Germline loops: CDR1 KGHSH, CDR2 LQKENI. This CDR3 is 12 amino acids long. Written as DNA, the CDR3 is TGTGCCAGCTCAGCTCCAGGCAGGGGCTACACCTTC. Encoded protein: CASSAPGRGYTF.

The chain uses TRBV15 and TRBJ2-2, with a weak D call TRBD1 (6 bases). This CDR3 is 15 amino acids long. The V end was cut by 8 bases, the J end by 0 bases, with 13 bases between. Germline CDR1 is LNHNV and CDR2 is YYDKDF (reference sequence). Written as DNA, the CDR3 is TGTGCCACCCAACAGGGCAGGACGAACACCGGGGAGCTGTTTTTT. This sequence encodes CATQQGRTNTGELFF.

The rearrangement links TRBV7-3 to TRBJ1-1; TRBD1 matches at 7 bases. The CDR3 spans 13 residues. Germline loops: CDR1 SGHTA, CDR2 FQGTGA. V trimming: 5 bases; J trimming: 4 bases; junction bases outside the gene matches: 4. CDR3 sequence (DNA): TGTGCCAGCAGCCGACAGGGTATCACTGAAGCTTTCTTT. Protein sequence: CASSRQGITEAFF.

This chain uses TRBV6-2 or TRBV6-3 with TRBJ2-1; TRBD2 might be the D (6 bases). Trimming pared 0 bases from V and 7 bases from J, leaving 19 bases between. Germline V gene sequence: CDR1 MNHEY, CDR2 SVGEGT. This CDR3 is built from 17 residues. CDR3: CASSYSRREVGTNEQFF. CDR3 nucleotide sequence: TGTGCCAGCAGTTACTCGAGGAGGGAGGTGGGAACAAATGAGCAGTTCTTC.

The rearrangement uses TRBV6-2 or TRBV6-3 and TRBJ2-2; 10 bases match TRBD1. Germline values: CDR1 MNHEY, CDR2 SVGEGT. The CDR3 runs 15 residues. The J segment lost 4 bases and the V segment lost 2 bases, leaving 1 base of the junction unmatched. The CDR3 reads CASSYGTGVTGELFF. CDR3 sequence (DNA): TGTGCCAGCAGTTACGGGACAGGGGTCACCGGGGAGCTGTTTTTT.

The CDR3 reads CASSASGTGRAFF. Written as DNA, the CDR3 is TGTGCCAGTTCGGCCTCTGGGACAGGGAGGGCTTTCTTT. The rearrangement uses TRBV19 and TRBJ1-1, with TRBD1 identical over 9 bases. The germline V gene encodes CDR1 LNHDA and CDR2 SQIVND (reference sequence). V was pared by 8 bases and J by 11 bases, with 12 bases of the junction left unmatched. CDR3 length: 13 residues.

J is TRBJ1-1 and V is TRBV28; perhaps TRBD1 as D (5 bases). The length of the CDR3 is 15 residues. Trimming shortened V by 9 bases and J by 1 base, and 18 bases separated the two germline ends. Germline V CDR1 and CDR2: MDHEN, SYDVKM. This CDR3 is CASPTARGANTEAFF. In DNA, the CDR3 is TGTGCCAGTCCCACTGCTAGGGGTGCGAACACTGAAGCTTTCTTT.

This clone has just one count. The sample holds other DNA sequences that translate to the same CDR3. The V and J genes are TRBV6-6 and TRBJ2-7; TRBD1 might be the D (5 bases). The V gene lost 2 bases and the J gene lost 2 bases, with 10 bases spanning the gap. The CDR3 consists of 14 residues. Germline lookup yields CDR1 MNHNY and CDR2 SVGAGI (reference sequence). As DNA, the CDR3 is TGTGCCAGCAGTTACGGTACAGGAACCTACGAGCAGTACTTC. Translation: CASSYGTGTYEQYF.

DNA of the CDR3: TGTGCCAGCAGTCGGGTTCGGTCAGATACGCAGTATTTT. Translation: CASSRVRSDTQYF. V and J are TRBV7-2 and TRBJ2-3; D is unresolved. This CDR3 contains 13 residues. Trimming stripped 6 bases from V and 4 bases from J, with 11 bases between. Germline lookup yields CDR1 SGHTA and CDR2 FQGNSA.

This rearrangement joins TRBV6-5 to TRBJ1-1; 7 bases align to TRBD1. There are 13 residues in the CDR3. Looked up from germline, CDR1 is MNHEY and CDR2 is SVGAGI. Trimming took 4 bases from V and 3 from J; bases not matched to a gene: 2. This CDR3 is CASSSDRDTEAFF. CDR3 nucleotides: TGTGCCAGCAGTTCCGACAGGGACACTGAAGCTTTCTTT.

A remark on this clone: One junction end disagrees with the germline gene, perhaps due to a read error. V usage is TRBV7-7 and J usage is TRBJ2-1; the match to TRBD2 covers 14 bases. The V gene's germline CDR1 is SSHAT and CDR2 FNYEAQ (reference sequence). This CDR3 is 15 amino acids long. The CDR3 coding sequence is TGTGCTAGCAGCCAGACTAGCGGGGGGGCAGGTGAGCAGTTCTTC. Its translation: CASSQTSGGAGEQFF.

The CDR3 coding sequence is TGCAGTGCTAGTATAGGCGGGGCGTTCAATCAGCCCCAGCATTTT. It encodes CSASIGGAFNQPQHF. The V gene is TRBV20-1, the J gene TRBJ1-5, with D possibly being TRBD1 (5 bases). The V end lost 3 bases, the J end lost 3 bases, and 15 bases lay between the germline ends. This CDR3 is built from 15 residues. Germline V gene sequence: CDR1 DFQATT, CDR2 SNEGSKA (reference sequence).

The V and J genes are TRBV15 and TRBJ1-6, with D tentatively TRBD1 (5 bases). CDR1 and CDR2 from the germline V gene are LNHNV and YYDKDF (reference sequence). Trimming stripped 0 bases from V and 9 bases from J, with 15 bases between. The CDR3 consists of 16 residues. CDR3 coding DNA: TGTGCCACCAGCAGAGATCTAGGGGTTTCTTTTTCACCCCTCCACTTT. It encodes CATSRDLGVSFSPLHF.

V is TRBV12-3 or TRBV12-4 and J is TRBJ1-2; no reliable D call. V was trimmed by 0 bases and J by 3 bases, leaving 5 bases between them. This CDR3 is built from 13 residues. The CDR3 protein is CASSLADYYGYTF. Written as DNA, the CDR3 is TGTGCCAGCAGTTTAGCCGACTACTATGGCTACACCTTC.

This chain joins TRBV7-2 and TRBJ2-7; 7 positions match TRBD2. The CDR3 spans 15 residues. V was pared by 5 bases and J by 7 bases, with 14 bases of the junction left unmatched. Looked up from germline, CDR1 is SGHTA and CDR2 is FQGNSA. CDR3 in amino acids: CASSTSLGEGSEQYF. The CDR3 DNA sequence: TGTGCCAGCAGCACATCTTTGGGGGAGGGTTCGGAGCAGTACTTC.

This clone was observed a single time. The chain uses TRBV7-6 and TRBJ1-5; TRBD1 matches at 10 bases. The CDR3 totals 15 residues. Germline V lookup: CDR1 SGHVS, CDR2 FNYEAQ. Trimming removed 1 base from V and 5 bases from J; junction bases left unmatched: 2. This chain's CDR3 is CASSLGQGAHQPQHF. The CDR3 DNA follows: TGTGCCAGCAGCTTAGGACAGGGGGCTCATCAGCCCCAGCATTTT.

This clone was counted a single time. The chain combines TRBV19 with TRBJ2-5, with D tentatively TRBD2 (6 bases). Germline V gene sequence: CDR1 LNHDA, CDR2 SQIVND (reference sequence). CDR3 size: 15 residues. V dropped 3 bases and J dropped 1 base, with 12 bases sitting between them. The CDR3 protein is CASSIAGHLQETQYF. The DNA for the CDR3 is TGTGCCAGTAGTATTGCGGGGCACCTCCAAGAGACCCAGTACTTC.

CDR3 in amino acids: CASSPKAQGSAGANVLTF. The CDR3 coding sequence is TGTGCCAGCAGCCCCAAAGCCCAGGGGAGTGCGGGGGCCAACGTCCTGACTTTC. V usage is TRBV11-2 and J usage is TRBJ2-6; perhaps TRBD1 as D (6 bases). The CDR3 contains 18 residues. CDR1 and CDR2 from the germline V gene are SGHAT and FQNNGV. The V gene lost 5 bases and the J gene lost 4 bases, with 21 bases spanning the gap.

Concerning this clone itself: A read error may produce the germline difference seen at one junction end. The gene calls are TRBV6-6 and TRBJ2-3, with 9 bases identical to TRBD1. The CDR3 runs to 12 residues. Germline V CDR1 and CDR2: MNHNY, SVGAGI (reference sequence). The CDR3 coding sequence is TGTGCCAGCAGTTACGTGACAGGGGGGACCTTTTTT. Translating it yields CASSYVTGGTFF.

This rearrangement joins TRBV23-1 to TRBJ1-1, with 8 nucleotides matching TRBD1. TRBV23-1 is labeled an ORF, and its function is uncertain. This CDR3 has 18 amino acids. The ends lost 0 bases at V and 6 bases at J; junction bases unmatched: 15. As DNA, the CDR3 is TGCGCCAGCAGTCAATCAGGGGGCGACAGGGGAAGTTATCCTGAAGCTTTCTTT. It is translated as CASSQSGGDRGSYPEAFF.

The gene calls are TRBV9 and TRBJ1-5; possibly TRBD1 for D (6 bases). The V end lost 5 bases, the J end lost 0 bases, and 12 bases lay between the germline ends. CDR1 SGDLS and CDR2 YYNGEE come from the germline V gene. CDR3 size: 15 residues. CDR3 nucleotides: TGTGCCAGCAGTAAGACAGGCAGTAGCAATCAGCCCCAGCATTTT. This codes for CASSKTGSSNQPQHF.

CDR3 sequence: CAWTLRGPGLAGWDTQYF. The CDR3 nucleotides read TGTGCCTGGACCCTCCGGGGCCCGGGACTAGCGGGATGGGATACGCAGTATTTT. The chain employs TRBV30 and TRBJ2-3, with 13 bases that match TRBD2. Germline loops: CDR1 GTSNPN, CDR2 SVGIG (reference sequence). The CDR3 extends over 18 amino acids. V was clipped by 4 bases and J by 6 bases; unmatched bases: 16.